This is a list of T cell receptor beta chains from one sample in a study of blood T cell repertoires in COVID-19. The method was immunoSEQ multiplex PCR; TCRdb's version includes in-frame clones alone and lacks a portion of them. The table lists under 250,000 clones, over 70% of them singletons. The sample taken for sequencing was peripheral blood. Every receptor here comes from a man aged 35-49 years with acute or convalescent COVID-19. Both conserved end residues are part of each CDR3. The D gene is left open where the match is weak. Only part of the rows carry a size: once, few, many, or a class if the clone is expanded.

DNA	CDR3	D	size	J	V
TGTGCCAGCAGGCCAACAGGGGGCATTAACTATGGCTACACCTTC	CASRPTGGINYGYTF	TRBD1	.	TRBJ1-2	TRBV6-5
TGTGCCAGCAGCCTCCAGACAGGGCGCGAAAAACTGTTTTTT	CASSLQTGREKLFF	TRBD1	.	TRBJ1-4	TRBV28
TGTGCCAGCAGCCCCCAGGGGGCAGGGCAATACGAGCAGTACTTC	CASSPQGAGQYEQYF	TRBD1	.	TRBJ2-7	TRBV7-3
TGTGCCAGCAGCCCGGAGAATAGGGGGTATGGCTACACCTTC	CASSPENRGYGYTF	.	.	TRBJ1-2	TRBV5-4
TGTGCCAGTATCAACCCGGGGGGGGCTAACTATGGCTACACCTTC	CASINPGGANYGYTF	.	.	TRBJ1-2	TRBV19
TGTGCCAGCAGCGACCTCAGGGGACCTTTTTCTAATTCACCCCTCCACTTT	CASSDLRGPFSNSPLHF	.	.	TRBJ1-6	TRBV9
TGCGCCAGCAGCTACGCAGGCCAAGAGACCCAGTACTTC	CASSYAGQETQYF	.	.	TRBJ2-5	TRBV5-1
TGTGCCAGCAGTGTACAGGGGACCGATCAGCCCCAGCATTTT	CASSVQGTDQPQHF	TRBD1	.	TRBJ1-5	TRBV5-5
TGTGCCAGCAGCGCGGGGTCCCCCGGGGAGCTGTTTTTT	CASSAGSPGELFF	.	.	TRBJ2-2	TRBV7-2
TGTGCCAGCTCGTCGGGACAGATAATTAGGGGCACCGGGGAGCTGTTTTTT	CASSSGQIIRGTGELFF	TRBD1	once	TRBJ2-2	TRBV18
TGTGCCAGCAGCCCCGAGTCTGGGGGGGGGAATTCACCCCTCCACTTT	CASSPESGGGNSPLHF	.	.	TRBJ1-6	TRBV11-2
TGTGCCAGCAGCTCCCGGCAGGGGAAAATATCCTACGAGCAGTACTTC	CASSSRQGKISYEQYF	.	.	TRBJ2-7	TRBV7-9
TGTGCCACCAGCAGAGATAGTACGCGGCGGGCTTTCTTT	CATSRDSTRRAFF	.	.	TRBJ1-1	TRBV15
TGTGCCAGTAGTGAGCAGGGCCCCGGGGAGCTGTTTTTT	CASSEQGPGELFF	.	.	TRBJ2-2	TRBV19
TGTGCCAGCAGCCCTAGGGGGATGAACACTGAAGCTTTCTTT	CASSPRGMNTEAFF	.	.	TRBJ1-1	TRBV9
TGCGCCAGCAGCCAACTGGGACTAGCGGGTTCCAATGAGCAGTTCTTC	CASSQLGLAGSNEQFF	TRBD2	few	TRBJ2-1	TRBV4-1
TGTGCCAGCAGTCTTTACGGGGGGAACACTGAAGCTTTCTTT	CASSLYGGNTEAFF	.	.	TRBJ1-1	TRBV25-1
TGTGCCAGTAGTAAGAACAGGGGGGACACCGGGGAGCTGTTTTTT	CASSKNRGDTGELFF	TRBD1	.	TRBJ2-2	TRBV19
TGTGCCAGCAGTTTATCGTCTAGCGGGAGAGTCGGGGGGTACGGGGAGCTGTTTTTT	CASSLSSSGRVGGYGELFF	TRBD2	.	TRBJ2-2	TRBV27
TGTGCCAGCAGCCCCGGCGGGGCCGCCAAAAACATTCAGTACTTC	CASSPGGAAKNIQYF	.	.	TRBJ2-4	TRBV5-4